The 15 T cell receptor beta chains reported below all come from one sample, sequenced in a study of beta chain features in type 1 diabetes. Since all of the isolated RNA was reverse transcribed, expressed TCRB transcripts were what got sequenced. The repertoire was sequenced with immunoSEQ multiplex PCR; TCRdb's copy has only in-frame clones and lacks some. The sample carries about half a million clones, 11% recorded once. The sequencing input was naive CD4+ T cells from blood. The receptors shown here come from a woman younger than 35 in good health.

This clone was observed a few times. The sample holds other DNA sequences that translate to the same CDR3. CDR3 in DNA: TGTGCCAGCAGTTTAGGACAGGGAGCAGATACGCAGTATTTT. Translating it yields CASSLGQGADTQYF. The chain uses TRBV27 and TRBJ2-3; 8 bases map to TRBD1. Trimming took 2 bases from V and 4 from J; bases not matched to a gene: 2. From germline, CDR1 is MNHEY and CDR2 SMNVEV (reference sequence). CDR3 length equals 14 residues.

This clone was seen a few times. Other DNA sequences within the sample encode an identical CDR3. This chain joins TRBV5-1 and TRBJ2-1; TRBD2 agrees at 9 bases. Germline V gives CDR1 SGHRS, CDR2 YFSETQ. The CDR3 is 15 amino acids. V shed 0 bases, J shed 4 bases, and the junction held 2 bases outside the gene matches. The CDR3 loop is CASSLVAGEYNEQFF. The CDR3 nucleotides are TGCGCCAGCAGCTTGGTAGCGGGGGAGTACAATGAGCAGTTCTTC. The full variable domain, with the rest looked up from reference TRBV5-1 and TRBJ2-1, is KAGVTQTPRYLIKTRGQQVTLSCSPISGHRSVSWYQQTPGQGLQFLFEYFSETQRNKGNFPGRFSGRQFSNSRSEMNVSTLELGDSALYLCASSLVAGEYNEQFFGPGTRLTVL.

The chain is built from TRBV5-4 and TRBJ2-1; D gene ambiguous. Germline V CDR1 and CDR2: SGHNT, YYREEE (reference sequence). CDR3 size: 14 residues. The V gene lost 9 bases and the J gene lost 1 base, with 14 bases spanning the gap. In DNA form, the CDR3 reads TGTGCCATGACGGAGCGACCATCCTACAATGAGCAGTTCTTC. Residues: CAMTERPSYNEQFF.

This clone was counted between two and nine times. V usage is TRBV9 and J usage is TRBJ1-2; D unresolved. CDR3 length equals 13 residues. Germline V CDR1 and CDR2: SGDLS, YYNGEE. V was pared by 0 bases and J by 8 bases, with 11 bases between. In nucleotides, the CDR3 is TGTGCCAGCAGCGTAGAGGAGGGCAGAGGCTACACCTTC. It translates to CASSVEEGRGYTF. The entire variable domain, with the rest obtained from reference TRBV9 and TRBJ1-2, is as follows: DSGVTQTPKHLITATGQRVTLRCSPRSGDLSVYWYQQSLDQGLQFLIQYYNGEERAKGNILERFSAQQFPDLHSELNLSSLELGDSALYFCASSVEEGRGYTFGSGTRLTVV.

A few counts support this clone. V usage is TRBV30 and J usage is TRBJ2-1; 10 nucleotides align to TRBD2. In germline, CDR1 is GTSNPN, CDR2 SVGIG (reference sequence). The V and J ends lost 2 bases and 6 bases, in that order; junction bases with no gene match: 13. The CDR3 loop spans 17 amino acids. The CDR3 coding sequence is TGTGCCTGGAGTATCTCCCGGACTAGCGGATCTGGCAATGAGCAGTTCTTC. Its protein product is CAWSISRTSGSGNEQFF.

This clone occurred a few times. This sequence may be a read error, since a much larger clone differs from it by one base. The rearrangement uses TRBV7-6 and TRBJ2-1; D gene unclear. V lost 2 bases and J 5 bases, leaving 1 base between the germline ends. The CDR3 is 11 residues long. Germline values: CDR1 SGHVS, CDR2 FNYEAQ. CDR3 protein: CASSLHNEQFF. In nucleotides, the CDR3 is TGTGCCAGCAGCTTACACAATGAGCAGTTCTTC.

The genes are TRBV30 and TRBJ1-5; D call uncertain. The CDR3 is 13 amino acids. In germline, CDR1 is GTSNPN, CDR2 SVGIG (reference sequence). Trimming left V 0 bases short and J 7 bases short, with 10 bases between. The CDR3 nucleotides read TGTGCCTGGAGTGTCGGGTTTGGGCAGCCCCAGCATTTT. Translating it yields CAWSVGFGQPQHF.

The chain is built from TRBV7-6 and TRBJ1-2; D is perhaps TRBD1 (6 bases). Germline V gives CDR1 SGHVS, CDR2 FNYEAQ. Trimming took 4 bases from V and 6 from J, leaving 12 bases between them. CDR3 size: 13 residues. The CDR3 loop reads CASSYTGSHGYTF. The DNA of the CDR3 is TGTGCCAGCAGCTACACAGGGTCCCATGGCTACACCTTC.

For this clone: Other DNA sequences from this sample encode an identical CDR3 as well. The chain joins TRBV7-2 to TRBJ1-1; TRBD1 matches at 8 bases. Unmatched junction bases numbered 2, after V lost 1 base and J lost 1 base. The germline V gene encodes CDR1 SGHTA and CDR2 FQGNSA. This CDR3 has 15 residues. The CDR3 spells CASSLGGTGNTEAFF. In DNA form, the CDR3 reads TGTGCCAGCAGCTTAGGTGGGACAGGGAACACTGAAGCTTTCTTT.

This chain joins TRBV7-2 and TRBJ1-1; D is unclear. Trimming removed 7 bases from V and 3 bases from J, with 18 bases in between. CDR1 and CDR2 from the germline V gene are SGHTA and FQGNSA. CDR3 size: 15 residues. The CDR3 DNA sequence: TGTGCCAGCATCCCCCTTGTTTTGAGTTACACTGAAGCTTTCTTT. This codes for CASIPLVLSYTEAFF.

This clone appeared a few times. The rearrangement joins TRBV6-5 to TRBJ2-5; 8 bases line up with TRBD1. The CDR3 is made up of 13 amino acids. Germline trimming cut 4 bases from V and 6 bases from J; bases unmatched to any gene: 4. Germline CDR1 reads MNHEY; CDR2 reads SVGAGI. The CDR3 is CASSLRDRQTQYF. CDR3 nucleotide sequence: TGTGCCAGCAGTTTGCGGGACAGGCAGACCCAGTACTTC.

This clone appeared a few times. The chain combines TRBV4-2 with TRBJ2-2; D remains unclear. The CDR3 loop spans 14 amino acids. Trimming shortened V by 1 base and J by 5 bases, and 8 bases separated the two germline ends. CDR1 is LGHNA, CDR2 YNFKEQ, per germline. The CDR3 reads CASSQVESTGELFF. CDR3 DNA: TGTGCCAGCAGCCAAGTGGAGAGTACCGGGGAGCTGTTTTTT.

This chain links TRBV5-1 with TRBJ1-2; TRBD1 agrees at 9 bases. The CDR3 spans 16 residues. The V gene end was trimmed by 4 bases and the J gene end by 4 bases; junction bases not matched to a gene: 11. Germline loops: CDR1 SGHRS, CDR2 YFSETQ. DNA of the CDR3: TGCGCCAGCAGCCACGGGACAGGGCTTGAGGGCTATGGCTACACCTTC. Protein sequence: CASSHGTGLEGYGYTF.

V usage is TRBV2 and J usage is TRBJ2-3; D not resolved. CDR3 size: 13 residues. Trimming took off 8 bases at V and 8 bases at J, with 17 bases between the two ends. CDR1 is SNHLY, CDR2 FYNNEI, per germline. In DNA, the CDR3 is TGTGCCAGCGGATTATCAGGTCGTGGTACGCAGTATTTT. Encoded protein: CASGLSGRGTQYF.

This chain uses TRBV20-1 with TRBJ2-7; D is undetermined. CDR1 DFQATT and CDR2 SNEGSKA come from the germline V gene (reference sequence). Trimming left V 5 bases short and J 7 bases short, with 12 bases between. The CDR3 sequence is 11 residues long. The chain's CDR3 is CSASGVAEQYF. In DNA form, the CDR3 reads TGCAGTGCTTCAGGCGTTGCGGAGCAGTACTTC.